This T cell receptor (beta chain) came from a study of beta chain features in type 1 diabetes. General study results and limits: Type 1 diabetes patients had moderately but significantly shorter TCRB CDR3s in all four CD4+ subsets.

On this clone: Its specificity is not known.

Of the isolated RNA, all was reverse transcribed, and so the sequenced material was expressed TCRB transcripts. Reads from naive, central memory and regulatory T cell samples averaged about 3.3 million. Produced via immunoSEQ multiplex PCR; TCRdb's table is partial and in-frame only. The repertoire holds 300,000 or so clones, with about 13% as singletons. CDR1 is SEHNR, CDR2 FQNEAQ, per germline (reference sequence). J gave up 6 bases and V 0 bases, and 1 base lay outside the gene matches. The CDR3 contains 15 residues. The sample was naive CD4+ T cells from blood. The chain links TRBV7-9 to TRBJ2-4, with 11 bases lining up with TRBD2. The sequence was obtained from a man aged 30 to 45 with type 1 diabetes. The DNA for the CDR3 is TGTGCCAGCAGCTTAGCGGGGACTAGCGGAAACATTCAGTACTTC. Protein: CASSLAGTSGNIQYF.